This T cell receptor beta chain is from a study of a mutant IDH1 vaccine in newly diagnosed glioma (dated by TCRdb to the early 2020s). At the level of the whole study: Across visits V03 through V10, patients got a total of eight vaccinations, given in weeks 1, 3, 5, 7, 11, 15, 19 and 23. Vaccination was initiated 4-6 weeks after radiotherapy alone, or concurrently with temozolomide cycles in the chemotherapy-containing groups. For exploratory analyses, under 30 treated patients had longitudinal TCRB deep sequencing done wherever samples were available. Before enrollment, most patients had been given radiochemotherapy with temozolomide as standard therapy, while the rest had received either radiotherapy alone or temozolomide alone. Peripheral blood samples were drawn at six visits, namely V03 (baseline), V05, V07, V10, V12 and V13. Of the approximately 35 treated patients, roughly 60% were male and approximately 40% were female, and a mean age of roughly 40 years was recorded.

Inclusive of the bounding cysteine and phenylalanine, the CDR3 is 15 residues long. This entry keeps only the CDR3 DNA: 45 bases, framed from base 1. V trim: 5 bases; J trim: 3 bases; unmatched bases: 8. The germline V gene yields MNHEY for CDR1 and SVGAGI for CDR2. Study-wide findings and limitations: The authors stated that sample limitations prevented analyses of patient blood samples from being reproduced. No apparent relationship was observed between pseudoprogression and alterations in the top peripheral T cell clonotypes detected by TCRB sequencing. Across multiple MHC alleles, vaccine-induced immune responses were seen in 90% to 95% of patients. Selection of PBMC samples for TCRB deep sequencing was based on availability.

The protocol used for the library was the immunoSEQ multiplex PCR assay. Following the manufacturer's protocol, the hsTCRB Kit was used to amplify rearranged TCR beta chain sequences. Sequencing of TCRB libraries was carried out on an Illumina MiSeq. On the study's bioinformatics: The proprietary platform of the kit vendor was used for demultiplexing, trimming and gene mapping. TCRdb retrieved this table from immuneACCESS and kept in-frame rearrangements only. Not all clones are present; in checked studies, unresolved V genes account for under half, and no reason is known for the remainder. That table furnishes V, J and clone size, whereas the DNA furnished D and trimming. This sample holds 60,000 or so clones; roughly 80% were observed only once. The top ten constitute over 3% of the sample. Note on this clone: Its specific antigen is unknown. It has no much larger one-base neighbor in the sample; base qualities were not kept.

Read against the paper, the sample's time point label means: week 5, during vaccination. A 20-mer mutant IDH1 peptide at 300 micrograms in Montanide made up each vaccine dose, which was injected subcutaneously together with topical imiquimod. Newly diagnosed WHO grade 3 or 4 IDH1-mutant astrocytomas showing loss of nuclear ATRX were present in the donors. The samples were drawn from NOA16, a multicentre, single-arm, open-label phase I trial in Germany that tested a mutant IDH1 peptide vaccine in humans for the first time. The DNeasy Blood and Tissue Kit was used to extract genomic DNA from EDTA blood for TCRB sequencing.

The chain joins TRBV6-5 to TRBJ2-7, with TRBD1 identical over 9 junction bases. The specimen was PBMCs, collected from a glioma patient whose treatment included an IDH1 peptide vaccine. The clonotype was recovered from a woman younger than 35 with glioma. Some clones in this sample may be carry-over from other donors' samples. The bases are TGTGCCAGCAGTCTCTCACAGGGGGCGTTCTACGAGCAGTACTTC. Translated, this gives CASSLSQGAFYEQYF.